These 17 T cell receptor beta chains originate from one sample sequenced in a study of identical twins. In TCRdb, the 5' RACE reads were re-called with MiXCR into one record per CDR3 protein. In the table there are 210,000 or so distinct CDR3 sequences, around 8% of which are singletons. This sample was shared with a second study, whose subject was yellow fever vaccine responses in identical twins.

The material sequenced was memory (CD45RO+) T cells sorted from blood. These receptors were collected from a young woman in good health.

The chain couples TRBV5-6 to TRBJ2-3; unclear D gene. The germline CDR1 and CDR2 sequences are SGHDT and YYEEEE. This CDR3 region has 16 residues. The V gene lost 4 bases and the J gene lost 4 bases, with 19 bases spanning the gap. DNA for the CDR3: TGTGCCAGCAGCGGGAAGTTTCCATACCAATCAGATACGCAGTATTTT. Translating it yields CASSGKFPYQSDTQYF.

The chain uses TRBV6-1 and TRBJ1-1; D not certain. Trimming stripped 1 base from V and 7 bases from J, with 10 bases between. Germline CDR1 MNHNS, CDR2 SASEGT. This CDR3 spans 13 amino acids. The CDR3 here is CASSEGLRVEAFF. For the CDR3, the DNA is TGTGCCAGCAGTGAAGGGCTGAGAGTTGAAGCTTTCTTT.

In its sample, this clonotype was seen many times. V usage is TRBV6-1 and J usage is TRBJ1-5, with D unclear. Germline V gene lookup returns CDR1 MNHNS and CDR2 SASEGT. V lost 2 bases and J 6 bases, leaving 2 bases between the germline ends. The CDR3 runs to 11 residues. The CDR3 DNA reads TGTGCCAGCAGTGAATTTCAGCCCCAGCATTTT. Translated: CASSEFQPQHF.

This clonotype was observed a handful of times. The genes are TRBV10-2 and TRBJ2-3, with D possibly being TRBD1 (6 bases). This CDR3 has 15 residues. The germline V gene encodes CDR1 WSHSY and CDR2 SAAADI. The V gene lost 6 bases and the J gene lost 0 bases, with 13 bases spanning the gap. CDR3 residues: CASRVQGVSTDTQYF. The DNA for the CDR3 is TGCGCCAGCAGGGTACAGGGTGTTAGCACAGATACGCAGTATTTT.

The V and J genes are TRBV18 and TRBJ2-1; 13 nucleotides line up with TRBD2. CDR3 length: 19 amino acids. The junction had 11 bases not matched to a gene; V was cut back by 2 bases and J by 4 bases. CDR1 and CDR2 (germline): KGHSH, LQKENI. The CDR3 coding sequence is TGTGCCAGCTCACCATTGAGAACGGGACTAGCGGGAAAGTACAATGAGCAGTTCTTC. This sequence encodes CASSPLRTGLAGKYNEQFF. Supplemented by reference TRBV18 and TRBJ2-1, the full variable domain reads NAGVMQNPRHLVRRRGQEARLRCSPMKGHSHVYWYRQLPEEGLKFMVYLQKENIIDESGMPKERFSAEFPKEGPSILRIQQVVRGDSAAYFCASSPLRTGLAGKYNEQFFGPGTRLTVL.

Many counts were recorded for this clonotype. The genes are TRBV11-1 and TRBJ2-5; 12 bases are a match to TRBD1. This CDR3 region has 15 residues. V lost 5 bases to trimming and J lost 5 bases; unmatched junction nucleotides: 6. CDR1 SGHAT and CDR2 FQDESV come from the germline V gene (reference sequence). The CDR3: CASSRPGQGAETQYF. The CDR3 DNA follows: TGTGCCAGCAGCCGTCCGGGACAGGGGGCCGAGACCCAGTACTTC.

This clonotype was seen ten or more times. This chain links TRBV6-1 with TRBJ2-7; tentative D call: TRBD2 (6 bases). Germline V gene lookup returns CDR1 MNHNS and CDR2 SASEGT. The V end lost 6 bases, the J end lost 6 bases, and 15 bases lay between the germline ends. The CDR3 totals 13 residues. CDR3 amino acids: CASRNLMEGEQYF. CDR3 sequence (DNA): TGTGCCAGCAGAAATTTGATGGAGGGCGAGCAGTACTTC.

This clonotype was picked up a small number of times. The rearrangement links TRBV5-6 to TRBJ2-1, with 9 bases fitting TRBD1. The CDR3 is 14 residues long. Trimming took 6 bases from V and 9 from J; bases not matched to a gene: 10. CDR1 is SGHDT and CDR2 is YYEEEE in the germline V gene. The CDR3 bases are TGTGCCAGCACCCCGGACAGGGGCAAGGGTGAGCAGTTCTTC. Amino acid sequence: CASTPDRGKGEQFF. The complete variable domain, with remaining parts taken from reference TRBV5-6 and TRBJ2-1, reads DAGVTQSPTHLIKTRGQQVTLRCSPKSGHDTVSWYQQALGQGPQFIFQYYEEEERQRGNFPDRFSGHQFPNYSSELNVNALLLGDSALYLCASTPDRGKGEQFFGPGTRLTVL.

The sample holds many counts of this clonotype. The chain combines TRBV28 with TRBJ2-7; 8 bases agree with TRBD2. The CDR3 spans 18 residues. Germline loops: CDR1 MDHEN, CDR2 SYDVKM. The J segment lost 3 bases and the V segment lost 5 bases, leaving 18 bases of the junction unmatched. CDR3 in amino acids: CASSQRFSGANPSYEQYF. CDR3 nucleotide sequence: TGTGCCAGCAGTCAACGATTTAGCGGGGCTAATCCCAGCTACGAGCAGTACTTC.

This chain uses TRBV7-6 with TRBJ1-4, with TRBD1 as a possible D gene (5 bases). The CDR3 spans 14 residues. The ends were cut back, 3 bases at V and 3 bases at J, with 8 bases in the middle. CDR1 and CDR2 from the germline V gene are SGHVS and FNYEAQ. The CDR3 bases are TGTGCCAGCAGCTTGCAGGGACCTAATGAAAAACTGTTTTTT. Protein sequence: CASSLQGPNEKLFF.

This clonotype was detected a few times. The gene calls are TRBV11-2 and TRBJ2-3; D is possibly TRBD1 or TRBD2 (5 bases each). Germline V gene lookup returns CDR1 SGHAT and CDR2 FQNNGV. The CDR3 sequence is 14 residues long. Trimming stripped 1 base from V and 8 bases from J, with 13 bases between. CDR3 protein: CASSLVDGTGTQYF. CDR3 coding DNA: TGTGCCAGCAGCTTAGTTGATGGGACCGGTACGCAGTATTTT.

This clonotype was counted at least ten times. The CDR3 spells CASSPKGARNTGELFF. CDR3 DNA: TGTGCCAGCAGCCCTAAGGGGGCAAGGAACACCGGGGAGCTGTTTTTT. The J gene is TRBJ2-2, the V gene TRBV14; the match to TRBD1 covers 7 bases. The ends lost 4 bases at V and 1 base at J; junction bases unmatched: 6. This CDR3 contains 16 residues. Germline assignment: CDR1 SGHDN and CDR2 FVKESK.

This clonotype was observed a handful of times. The chain is built from TRBV12-3 or TRBV12-4 and TRBJ2-1, with TRBD1 matching over 9 bases. The V segment lost 4 bases and the J segment 7 bases; nucleotides outside the gene matches: 8. The CDR3 is made up of 15 amino acids. The CDR3 protein is CASSYGQGSKNEQFF. Written as DNA, the CDR3 is TGTGCCAGCAGTTACGGACAGGGGAGTAAAAATGAGCAGTTCTTC.

The table lists this clonotype with a few counts. This chain uses TRBV19 with TRBJ2-5, with D tentatively TRBD2 (5 bases). The CDR3 sequence is 15 residues long. V gave up 3 bases and J gave up 3 bases, with 14 bases separating them. CDR1 is LNHDA and CDR2 is SQIVND in the germline V gene (reference sequence). As DNA, the CDR3 is TGTGCCAGTAGTATGAGGGAGAGCGGAAAAGAGACCCAGTACTTC. Translation: CASSMRESGKETQYF.

This clonotype was found a few times. Just one base apart from a much larger clone, this may be a read error. The chain is built from TRBV6-4 and TRBJ2-3; D is unclear. V lost 2 bases to trimming and J lost 0 bases, with 3 bases between them. Germline CDR1 MRHNA, CDR2 SNTAGT. The CDR3 runs 13 residues. CDR3 sequence: CASSDTSTDTQYF. In DNA, the CDR3 is TGTGCCAGCAGTGACACTAGCACAGATACGCAGTATTTT.

The chain couples TRBV9 to TRBJ2-3; D is perhaps TRBD1 (5 bases). CDR1 is SGDLS, CDR2 YYNGEE, per germline. V lost 1 base, J lost 5 bases, and 14 bases lay in between. The length of the CDR3 is 15 residues. CDR3 sequence: CASSVQGTLQDTQYF. The CDR3 DNA reads as TGTGCCAGCAGCGTACAGGGTACTCTCCAAGATACGCAGTATTTT.

This clonotype was seen at least ten times. J is TRBJ2-1 and V is TRBV7-9; 11 nucleotides align to TRBD2. This CDR3 is built from 16 residues. Germline lookup yields CDR1 SEHNR and CDR2 FQNEAQ (reference sequence). V lost 5 bases to trimming and J lost 7 bases; unmatched junction nucleotides: 10. The CDR3 spells CASSVSTSGGQNEQFF. The CDR3 nucleotides are TGTGCCAGCAGCGTATCCACTAGCGGGGGCCAAAATGAGCAGTTCTTC.